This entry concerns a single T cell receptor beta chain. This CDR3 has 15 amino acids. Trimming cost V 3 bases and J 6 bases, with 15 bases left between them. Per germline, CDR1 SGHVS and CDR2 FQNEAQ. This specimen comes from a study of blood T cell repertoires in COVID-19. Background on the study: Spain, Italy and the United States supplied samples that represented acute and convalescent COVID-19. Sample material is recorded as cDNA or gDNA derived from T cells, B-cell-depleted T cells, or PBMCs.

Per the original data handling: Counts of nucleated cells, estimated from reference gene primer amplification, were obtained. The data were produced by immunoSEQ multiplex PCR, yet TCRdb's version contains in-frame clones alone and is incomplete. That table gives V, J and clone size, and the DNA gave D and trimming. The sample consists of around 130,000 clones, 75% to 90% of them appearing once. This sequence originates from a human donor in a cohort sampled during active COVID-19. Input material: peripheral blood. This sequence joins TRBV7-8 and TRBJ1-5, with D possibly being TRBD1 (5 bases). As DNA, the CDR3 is TGTGCCAGCAGCTTGGCAGGGTCCCTGGGTCAGCCCCAGCATTTT. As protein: CASSLAGSLGQPQHF.